The following is a TCR beta chain sequence with its context. Treatment given: around 19 received Ad26.COV2.S at low or high dose, single or two shots; roughly five received placebo; per-sample allocation not given. Sampling happened 63 days after the first vaccine or placebo injection. The entry originates in a study of Ad26.COV2.S vaccination and SARS-CoV-2 variants. Study as a whole: Donor was assigned to the Ad26.COV2.S arm of trial COV1001.

Germline V gene sequence: CDR1 LGHDT, CDR2 YNNKEL (reference sequence). The V end lost 1 base, the J end lost 3 bases, and 12 bases lay between the germline ends. The CDR3 runs to 15 residues. The data were produced by immunoSEQ multiplex PCR, yet TCRdb's version contains in-frame clones alone and is incomplete. The sample carries around 270,000 clones, roughly nine tenths recorded once. The sample in question was peripheral blood, obtained in a trial of Ad26.COV2.S vaccine versus placebo. J is TRBJ2-5 and V is TRBV3-1 (or the pseudogene TRBV3-2); D unresolved. This TCR came from a person aged 18-60 years who received the Ad26.COV2.S COVID-19 vaccine or a placebo. The CDR3 is CASSQGGRVKETQYF. Written as DNA, the CDR3 is TGTGCCAGCAGCCAAGGGGGTCGGGTCAAAGAGACCCAGTACTTC.